The 30 T cell receptor beta chains below were found in one sample sequenced in a study of T cell responses to AZD1222 COVID-19 vaccine. The data were produced by immunoSEQ multiplex PCR, yet TCRdb's version contains in-frame clones alone and is incomplete. The repertoire consists of some 250,000 clones, with 94% occurring once and the leading ten covering 0.5% to 0.65%. The specimen was peripheral blood, collected 28 days after the second AZD1222 dose. These receptors all come from an adult who received the AZD1222 COVID-19 vaccine.

The CDR3 loop is CASSLRDFPYEQYF. For the CDR3, the DNA is TGTGCCAGCAGTCTAAGAGATTTCCCCTACGAGCAGTACTTC. The J gene is TRBJ2-7, the V gene TRBV5-5; D not resolved. The CDR3 sequence is 14 residues long. Trimming left V 5 bases short and J 2 bases short, with 14 bases between. Looked up from germline, CDR1 is SGHKS and CDR2 is YYEKEE (reference sequence). The full variable domain, rest sourced from reference TRBV5-5 and TRBJ2-7, is DAGVTQSPTHLIKTRGQQVTLRCSPISGHKSVSWYQQVLGQGPQFIFQYYEKEERGRGNFPDRFSARQFPNYSSELNVNALLLGDSALYLCASSLRDFPYEQYFGPGTRLTVT.

The chain links TRBV7-8 to TRBJ1-1, with 7 bases matching TRBD1. The germline V gene encodes CDR1 SGHVS and CDR2 FQNEAQ. V lost 6 bases, J lost 4 bases, and 2 bases stayed unmatched. The CDR3 extends over 12 amino acids. The CDR3 here is CASRHRGTEAFF. The CDR3 region has the DNA TGTGCCAGCAGGCACAGGGGCACTGAAGCTTTCTTT. Together with reference TRBV7-8 and TRBJ1-1, the CDR3 gives the full variable domain: GAGVSQSPRYKVAKRGQDVALRCDPISGHVSLFWYQQALGQGPEFLTYFQNEAQLDKSGLPSDRFFAERPEGSVSTLKIQRTQQEDSAVYLCASRHRGTEAFFGQGTRLTVV.

The J gene is TRBJ1-1, the V gene TRBV4-1; possible D gene TRBD1, 5 bases. Trimming shortened V by 1 base and J by 6 bases, and 12 bases separated the two germline ends. This CDR3 has 14 residues. Germline CDR1 is MGHRA and CDR2 is YSYEKL. The CDR3 DNA is TGCGCCAGCAGCCAAGTAGACAGAACGGCTGAAGCTTTCTTT. Amino acid sequence: CASSQVDRTAEAFF.

Concerning this clone itself: Other DNA sequences in this sample translate to the same CDR3. This sequence joins TRBV28 and TRBJ2-7, with 9 bases identical to TRBD1. Looked up from germline, CDR1 is MDHEN and CDR2 is SYDVKM. The J segment lost 6 bases and the V segment lost 6 bases, leaving 9 bases of the junction unmatched. This CDR3 has 14 amino acids. The CDR3 protein is CASSSPGTGIEQYF. CDR3 nucleotides: TGTGCCAGCAGCTCCCCCGGGACAGGGATCGAGCAGTACTTC.

The chain is built from TRBV6-5 and TRBJ2-5, with D possibly matching TRBD2 (6 bases). CDR3 size: 14 residues. In germline, CDR1 is MNHEY, CDR2 SVGAGI. Deletions cut 2 bases from V and 2 bases from J, with 9 bases between. CDR3 sequence (DNA): TGTGCCAGCAGTTACACCCGGGGGCAAGAGACCCAGTACTTC. Translation: CASSYTRGQETQYF.

The chain uses TRBV5-8 and TRBJ1-2; D remains unclear. V lost 2 bases and J 0 bases, leaving 11 bases between the germline ends. The CDR3 sequence is 15 residues long. Germline-derived CDR1 and CDR2 are SGHTS and YDEGEE. CDR3 nucleotides: TGTGCCAGCAGCTTACCCGTCAATACTAACTATGGCTACACCTTC. This codes for CASSLPVNTNYGYTF. The variable domain in full, completed from reference TRBV5-8 and TRBJ1-2, reads EAGVTQSPTHLIKTRGQQATLRCSPISGHTSVYWYQQALGLGLQFLLWYDEGEERNRGNFPPRFSGRQFPNYSSELNVNALELEDSALYLCASSLPVNTNYGYTFGSGTRLTVV.

The J gene is TRBJ1-5, the V gene TRBV7-9; D uncertain. The CDR3 is made up of 13 amino acids. Germline assignment: CDR1 SEHNR and CDR2 FQNEAQ (reference sequence). V was clipped by 4 bases and J by 5 bases, with 9 bases between them. The chain's CDR3 is CASSYSTDQPQHF. As DNA, the CDR3 is TGTGCCAGCAGCTACTCGACGGATCAGCCCCAGCATTTT. The entire variable domain, with the rest obtained from reference TRBV7-9 and TRBJ1-5, is as follows: DTGVSQNPRHKITKRGQNVTFRCDPISEHNRLYWYRQTLGQGPEFLTYFQNEAQLEKSRLLSDRFSAERPKGSFSTLEIQRTEQGDSAMYLCASSYSTDQPQHFGDGTRLSIL.

CDR3 amino acids: CASGLSTYEQYF. CDR3 bases: TGTGCCAGCGGCCTATCCACCTACGAGCAGTACTTC. The J gene is TRBJ2-7, the V gene TRBV7-2; D call uncertain. This CDR3 is 12 amino acids long. The V end lost 8 bases, the J end lost 2 bases, and 10 bases lay between the germline ends. Germline V lookup: CDR1 SGHTA, CDR2 FQGNSA. The full variable domain, completed using reference TRBV7-2 and TRBJ2-7, is GAGVSQSPSNKVTEKGKDVELRCDPISGHTALYWYRQSLGQGLEFLIYFQGNSAPDKSGLPSDRFSAERTGGSVSTLTIQRTQQEDSAVYLCASGLSTYEQYFGPGTRLTVT.

The chain joins TRBV5-1 to TRBJ1-1; D ambiguous. Germline CDR1 reads SGHRS; CDR2 reads YFSETQ. V was trimmed by 1 base and J by 3 bases, leaving 7 bases between them. The CDR3 has 13 residues. In DNA, the CDR3 is TGCGCCAGCAGCTTGAGTGGGGACACTGAAGCTTTCTTT. It yields the protein CASSLSGDTEAFF.

The chain recombines TRBV12-3 or TRBV12-4 with TRBJ2-4; D is unresolved. V shed 1 base and J shed 12 bases, with 10 bases lying between them. This CDR3 has 12 residues. In DNA, the CDR3 is TGTGCCAGCAGTTTAGGTGGAAAAGCTCAGTACTTC. Amino acid sequence: CASSLGGKAQYF.

CDR3 sequence: CASSPQADTQYF. For the CDR3, the DNA is TGTGCCAGCTCACCACAGGCAGATACGCAGTATTTT. The chain is built from TRBV18 and TRBJ2-3; D gene uncertain. Looked up from germline, CDR1 is KGHSH and CDR2 is LQKENI. This CDR3 has 12 residues. The V end was cut by 1 base, the J end by 4 bases, with 3 bases between.

This clone occurred once. This chain uses TRBV20-1 with TRBJ1-2; no firm D call. Deletions cut 6 bases from V and 4 bases from J, with 9 bases between. Looked up from germline, CDR1 is DFQATT and CDR2 is SNEGSKA (reference sequence). CDR3 length equals 11 residues. The DNA of the CDR3 is TGCAGTGCATTTCGCTCCTATGGCTACACCTTC. This encodes CSAFRSYGYTF.

The rearrangement links TRBV9 to TRBJ1-1; possible D gene TRBD1, 5 bases. Germline V gene lookup returns CDR1 SGDLS and CDR2 YYNGEE. CDR3 size: 18 residues. V gave up 1 base and J gave up 5 bases, with 24 bases separating them. CDR3 sequence: CASSVSPGGGRGRTEAFF. CDR3 nucleotide sequence: TGTGCCAGCAGCGTATCCCCGGGGGGAGGGAGGGGACGGACTGAAGCTTTCTTT.

This chain connects TRBV5-4 to TRBJ2-2, with 10 bases lining up with TRBD2. Germline CDR1 and CDR2: SGHNT and YYREEE (reference sequence). The trim removed 0 bases at V and 6 bases at J, leaving 5 bases unmatched. The CDR3 has 16 amino acids. CDR3 protein: CASSLGAGGLAGELFF. The CDR3 nucleotides read TGTGCCAGCAGCTTGGGAGCGGGGGGGCTCGCCGGGGAGCTGTTTTTT.

The chain is built from TRBV2 and TRBJ1-2; possibly TRBD1 for D (5 bases). The CDR3 totals 14 residues. Per germline, CDR1 SNHLY and CDR2 FYNNEI. V lost 6 bases, J lost 2 bases, and 13 bases lay in between. CDR3 sequence reads: CASSGDGRNYGYTF. The CDR3 DNA reads TGTGCCAGCAGCGGGGACGGCCGAAACTATGGCTACACCTTC.

The chain has TRBV6-5 and TRBJ2-7; the match to TRBD1 covers 11 bases. The CDR3 totals 15 residues. Trimming at V came to 4 bases and at J to 5 bases, leaving 7 bases not matched to a gene. CDR1 is MNHEY, CDR2 SVGAGI, per germline. CDR3 sequence: CASSFQGQGVHEQYF. Here the CDR3 DNA reads TGTGCCAGCAGTTTCCAGGGACAGGGGGTCCACGAGCAGTACTTC.

The chain links TRBV5-1 to TRBJ2-2; 8 nucleotides match TRBD2. The CDR3 loop spans 15 amino acids. V was pared by 1 base and J by 6 bases, with 5 bases of the junction left unmatched. From germline, CDR1 is SGHRS and CDR2 YFSETQ. In DNA, the CDR3 is TGCGCCAGCAGCTTGATCGGGGGGGCCCCCGGGGAGCTGTTTTTT. This translates into CASSLIGGAPGELFF. The complete variable domain, with remaining parts taken from reference TRBV5-1 and TRBJ2-2, reads KAGVTQTPRYLIKTRGQQVTLSCSPISGHRSVSWYQQTPGQGLQFLFEYFSETQRNKGNFPGRFSGRQFSNSRSEMNVSTLELGDSALYLCASSLIGGAPGELFFGEGSRLTVL.

The count of this clone is one. The chain employs TRBV28 and TRBJ2-2; D possibly corresponds to TRBD2 (5 bases). Trimming shortened V by 5 bases and J by 4 bases, and 17 bases separated the two germline ends. The CDR3 covers 16 residues. Germline CDR1 is MDHEN and CDR2 is SYDVKM. The CDR3 nucleotides are TGTGCCAGCAGTCCCCCCCATGGAGGAGGCACCGGGGAGCTGTTTTTT. Protein sequence: CASSPPHGGGTGELFF.

This sequence joins TRBV5-1 and TRBJ2-7, with D perhaps being TRBD1 or TRBD2 (5 bases each). Between the trimmed V and J ends, which lost 1 base and 4 bases, there was a span of 12 bases. From germline, CDR1 is SGHRS and CDR2 YFSETQ. There are 14 residues in the CDR3. The DNA of the CDR3 is TGCGCCAGCAGCTTGAGAGGGGTAGGGTACGAGCAGTACTTC. Translation gives CASSLRGVGYEQYF.

The V and J genes are TRBV4-1 and TRBJ2-6, with 12 nucleotides matching TRBD1. J gave up 3 bases and V 3 bases, and 6 bases lay outside the gene matches. Per germline, CDR1 MGHRA and CDR2 YSYEKL. The CDR3 covers 18 residues. The CDR3 here is CASSHFGTGGRGANVLTF. Written as DNA, the CDR3 is TGCGCCAGCAGCCACTTCGGGACAGGGGGCCGTGGGGCCAACGTCCTGACTTTC.

The rearrangement links TRBV2 to TRBJ2-7; 7 bases align to TRBD1. This CDR3 spans 15 amino acids. V shed 6 bases, J shed 0 bases, and the junction held 8 bases outside the gene matches. Germline lookup yields CDR1 SNHLY and CDR2 FYNNEI. CDR3 region: CASRSSGQSSYEQYF. The CDR3 DNA reads TGTGCCAGCAGGTCTTCGGGACAGAGCTCCTACGAGCAGTACTTC.

The rearrangement joins TRBV4-3 to TRBJ2-7; D unclear. The CDR3 spans 13 residues. V lost 2 bases and J 0 bases, leaving 5 bases between the germline ends. Germline values: CDR1 LGHNA, CDR2 YSLEER. The CDR3 coding sequence is TGCGCCAGCAGCCAATATGGCTCCTACGAGCAGTACTTC. Translated, it gives CASSQYGSYEQYF.

This clone showed up just once. V and J are TRBV5-1 and TRBJ2-1; no reliable D call. CDR1 SGHRS and CDR2 YFSETQ come from the germline V gene. The CDR3 totals 13 residues. V shed 4 bases and J shed 7 bases, with 12 bases lying between them. The CDR3 sequence is CASSQDGRNEQFF. The CDR3 nucleotides read TGCGCCAGCAGCCAGGACGGTCGTAATGAGCAGTTCTTC.

With regard to this clone: At one end, the junction sequence differs from germline, possibly due to a read error. The rearrangement joins TRBV6-5 to TRBJ2-2; D unclear. Germline V gene lookup returns CDR1 MNHEY and CDR2 SVGAGI. CDR3 size: 14 residues. CDR3 loop: CASNYGSNTGELFF. The CDR3 region has the DNA TGTGCCAGCAATTACGGTTCGAACACCGGGGAGCTGTTTTTT.

The chain recombines TRBV7-3 with TRBJ1-2, with D hard to call. Trimming removed 6 bases at V and 0 bases at J, with 14 bases between. CDR1 and CDR2 (germline): SGHTA, FQGTGA. The CDR3 runs to 15 residues. CDR3 DNA sequence: TGTGCCAGCAGTGAGAACCCAGCGTCTAACTATGGCTACACCTTC. It is translated as CASSENPASNYGYTF.

V usage is TRBV5-4 and J usage is TRBJ2-5, with 7 nucleotides matching TRBD1. V shed 3 bases and J 5 bases; nucleotides not matched to a gene: 10. The CDR3 contains 15 residues. Germline assignment: CDR1 SGHNT and CDR2 YYREEE (reference sequence). CDR3 amino acids: CASSSRQGVRETQYF. The CDR3 DNA reads TGTGCCAGCAGCTCGCGACAGGGTGTTAGGGAGACCCAGTACTTC. The full variable domain, its missing parts supplied by reference TRBV5-4 and TRBJ2-5, is ETGVTQSPTHLIKTRGQQVTLRCSSQSGHNTVSWYQQALGQGPQFIFQYYREEENGRGNFPPRFSGLQFPNYSSELNVNALELDDSALYLCASSSRQGVRETQYFGPGTRLLVL.

The rearrangement joins TRBV7-8 to TRBJ2-1; maybe TRBD2 (5 bases). CDR1 and CDR2 (germline): SGHVS, FQNEAQ. Trimming took 3 bases from V and 4 from J, leaving 19 bases between them. The CDR3 has 17 residues. This CDR3 is CASSFPSRRALYNEQFF. CDR3 sequence (DNA): TGTGCCAGCAGCTTCCCCTCCCGGCGGGCCCTATACAATGAGCAGTTCTTC.

In its sample, this clone was seen once. The chain recombines TRBV3-1 (or the pseudogene TRBV3-2) with TRBJ1-3; D not resolved. Trimming stripped 1 base from V and 4 bases from J, with 11 bases between. The germline V gene encodes CDR1 LGHDT and CDR2 YNNKEL (reference sequence). There are 15 residues in the CDR3. The CDR3 bases are TGTGCCAGCAGCCAAGTAGGCCTGGGAGGAAACACCATATATTTT. It specifies CASSQVGLGGNTIYF.

V usage is TRBV19 and J usage is TRBJ2-7; unclear D gene. Germline-derived CDR1 and CDR2 are LNHDA and SQIVND (reference sequence). This CDR3 spans 13 amino acids. Trimming removed 1 base at V and 3 bases at J, with 7 bases between. CDR3 in DNA: TGTGCCAGTAGTATAGGGGGTGGCTACGAGCAGTACTTC. Translation gives CASSIGGGYEQYF.

Worth noting for this clone: A junction boundary mismatches the germline segment, possibly from a read error. The V gene is TRBV6-5, the J gene TRBJ1-1, with TRBD1 matching 9 bases. CDR1 MNHEY and CDR2 SVGAGI come from the germline V gene. This CDR3 comprises 16 residues. The CDR3 here is CASSSGTGIRPFRTQF. Written as DNA, the CDR3 is TGTGCCAGCAGTTCCGGGACAGGGATAAGGCCGTTTCGGACCCAGTTT.